This paragraph reports one TCR beta chain. What it binds is not known. The sample comes from a study of T-cell memory formation after mild COVID-19. Study-wide results and limits: That cross-reactive memory joined was suggested by some responding clones appearing in pre-infection memory.

The length of the CDR3 is 17 residues. CDR1 and CDR2 from the germline V gene are MGHRA and YSYEKL. The germline V and J ends were trimmed by 0 bases and 8 bases, with 20 bases remaining between them. TCRdb analysed the 5' RACE reads with MiXCR anew, one entry per CDR3 protein. The sample holds about 470,000 distinct CDR3 sequences, around a quarter seen once. The V call is TRBV4-1, the J call TRBJ2-1; D is perhaps TRBD1 (5 bases). Sequenced sample: PBMCs or a T cell subset sorted from them (not recorded which). This clonotype was sampled from an adult woman who had mild COVID-19 (a few samples of this study predate the infection). Cell type and time point are not known. CDR3 nucleotide sequence: TGCGCCAGCAGCCAAGATACGTGGCGCAGTGGGGCCCATGAGCAGTTCTTC. Translating it yields CASSQDTWRSGAHEQFF.